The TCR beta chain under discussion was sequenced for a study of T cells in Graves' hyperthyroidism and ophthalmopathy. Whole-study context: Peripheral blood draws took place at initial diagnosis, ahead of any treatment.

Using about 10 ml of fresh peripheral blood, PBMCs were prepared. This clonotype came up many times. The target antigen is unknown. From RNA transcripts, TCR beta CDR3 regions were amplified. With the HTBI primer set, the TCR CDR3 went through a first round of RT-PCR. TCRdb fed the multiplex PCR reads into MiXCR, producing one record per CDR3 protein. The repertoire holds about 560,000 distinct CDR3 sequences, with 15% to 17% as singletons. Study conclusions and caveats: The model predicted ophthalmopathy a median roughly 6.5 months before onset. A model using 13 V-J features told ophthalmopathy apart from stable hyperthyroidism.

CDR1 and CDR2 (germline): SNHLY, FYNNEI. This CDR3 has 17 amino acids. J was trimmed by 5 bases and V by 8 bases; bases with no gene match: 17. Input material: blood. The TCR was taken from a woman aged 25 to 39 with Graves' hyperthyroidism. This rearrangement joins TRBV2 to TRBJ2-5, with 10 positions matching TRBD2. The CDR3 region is CASGLSWASGSGETQYF. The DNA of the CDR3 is TGTGCCAGCGGACTCTCTTGGGCTAGCGGGAGTGGGGAGACCCAGTACTTC.